Presented here are 13 T cell receptor beta chains from one specimen sequenced in a study of identical twins. From the 5' RACE reads, TCRdb called clonotypes with MiXCR, one entry per CDR3 protein. The repertoire includes fewer than 800,000 distinct CDR3 sequences, under 8.5% of them detected once, and about 1.5% sits in the top ten. The same specimen was also included in a second study, on yellow fever vaccine responses in identical twins.

Sequencing was carried out using PBMCs. The receptors here all came from a young woman in good health.

The genes are TRBV15 and TRBJ2-6; 7 bases fit TRBD1. With 5 bases clipped from V and 0 bases from J, the junction kept 4 bases outside the gene matches. The CDR3 consists of 16 residues. Germline V gene data show CDR1 as LNHNV and CDR2 as YYDKDF (reference sequence). The CDR3 nucleotides are TGTGCCACCAGCCCCTGGACAGGCTCTGGGGCCAACGTCCTGACTTTC. This sequence encodes CATSPWTGSGANVLTF.

This chain links TRBV4-1 with TRBJ2-1; TRBD2 is a possible D gene (6 bases). CDR1 is MGHRA, CDR2 YSYEKL, per germline. This CDR3 is 14 amino acids long. V gave up 0 bases and J gave up 10 bases, with 13 bases separating them. CDR3 loop: CASSQEISGGEQFF. The CDR3 nucleotides are TGCGCCAGCAGCCAAGAGATTAGTGGGGGGGAGCAGTTCTTC.

The J gene is TRBJ2-1, the V gene TRBV6-2 or TRBV6-3, with 7 bases aligning to TRBD2. The CDR3 extends over 15 amino acids. Trimming at V came to 0 bases and at J to 2 bases, leaving 1 base not matched to a gene. Per the germline V gene, CDR1 is MNHEY and CDR2 is SVGEGT. In DNA, the CDR3 is TGTGCCAGCAGTTACTCCAGCGGGGCCTACAATGAGCAGTTCTTC. Translation gives CASSYSSGAYNEQFF.

In this sample, this clonotype turned up a few times. V gene TRBV20-1 combines with J gene TRBJ2-6; TRBD1 aligns across 7 bases. This CDR3 has 18 residues. CDR1 is DFQATT, CDR2 SNEGSKA, per germline (reference sequence). The V segment lost 1 base and the J segment 3 bases; nucleotides outside the gene matches: 12. CDR3 loop: CSARGGEGAMVGANVLTF. CDR3 DNA sequence: TGCAGTGCTAGAGGGGGCGAGGGGGCAATGGTTGGGGCCAACGTCCTGACTTTC.

This chain links TRBV7-9 with TRBJ2-7, with 7 positions matching TRBD1. CDR3 length: 17 residues. After removal of 1 base from V and 2 bases from J, the junction contained 11 bases not matched to a gene. Germline V gene sequence: CDR1 SEHNR, CDR2 FQNEAQ (reference sequence). Here the CDR3 DNA reads TGTGCCAGCAGCTTAGGTTCCCTGCGACAGGGCGCCTACGAGCAGTACTTC. Residues: CASSLGSLRQGAYEQYF.

At least ten counts were recorded for this clonotype. This sequence joins TRBV7-8 and TRBJ2-5, with D possibly TRBD2 on 7 matching bases. V was cut by 2 bases and J by 1 base, with 17 bases left in between. CDR3 length: 17 residues. CDR1 is SGHVS, CDR2 FQNEAQ, per germline. CDR3 residues: CASSLTRGRVLQETQYF. The CDR3 DNA reads as TGTGCCAGCAGCTTAACGCGGGGGCGCGTACTCCAAGAGACCCAGTACTTC.

This clonotype appeared many times. The chain combines TRBV20-1 with TRBJ2-1, with TRBD2 matching 10 bases. CDR1 is DFQATT, CDR2 SNEGSKA, per germline (reference sequence). The CDR3 extends over 15 amino acids. Germline trimming cut 5 bases from V and 4 bases from J; bases unmatched to any gene: 8. The CDR3 reads CSALPGTSAYNEQFF. CDR3 nucleotide sequence: TGCAGTGCTTTACCCGGGACTAGCGCATACAATGAGCAGTTCTTC.

This clonotype was detected ten times or more. The chain joins TRBV13 to TRBJ2-5; 7 bases are shared with TRBD1. Losses at the gene ends were 10 bases for V and 2 bases for J; bases not matched to a gene: 7. The CDR3 runs 13 residues. Per the germline V gene, CDR1 is PRHDT and CDR2 is FYEKMQ (reference sequence). The CDR3 sequence is CATNRDRQETQYF. The CDR3 nucleotides are TGTGCCACCAATCGGGACAGACAAGAGACCCAGTACTTC.

This clonotype was counted at least ten times. The genes are TRBV7-9 and TRBJ1-1; D remains unclear. This CDR3 spans 14 amino acids. Germline V gene data show CDR1 as SEHNR and CDR2 as FQNEAQ (reference sequence). V gave up 7 bases and J gave up 3 bases, with 15 bases separating them. The CDR3 sequence: CASTLFSGDTEAFF. DNA of the CDR3: TGTGCCAGCACCCTTTTCTCGGGTGACACTGAAGCTTTCTTT.

At least ten counts were recorded for this clonotype. The chain links TRBV5-6 to TRBJ2-1, with D hard to call. The V gene lost 0 bases and the J gene lost 1 base, with 8 bases spanning the gap. Germline lookup yields CDR1 SGHDT and CDR2 YYEEEE. The CDR3 is made up of 15 amino acids. The CDR3 reads CASSLDRQSYNEQFF. The DNA of the CDR3 is TGTGCCAGCAGCTTGGACAGACAATCCTACAATGAGCAGTTCTTC.

This clonotype has more than one count but fewer than ten. J is TRBJ2-2 and V is TRBV21-1; TRBD1 was called by the table and not checked on the DNA. TRBV21-1 is assigned pseudogene status. This CDR3 has 15 amino acids. The CDR3 DNA reads TGTGCCAGCAGCAAGGGGACAGGGAACACCGGGGAGCTGTTTTTT. Amino acids: CASSKGTGNTGELFF.

There are a few counts of this clonotype. The rearrangement joins TRBV20-1 to TRBJ1-2, with D uncertain. The CDR3 totals 13 residues. Germline V CDR1 and CDR2: DFQATT, SNEGSKA (reference sequence). Trimming removed 1 base from V and 7 bases from J, with 13 bases in between. The chain's CDR3 is CSARADKGRGYTF. The CDR3 DNA sequence: TGCAGTGCTAGAGCCGACAAGGGTCGTGGCTACACCTTC.

This clonotype was counted a few times. The rearrangement uses TRBV7-9 and TRBJ2-1; no definite D call. The V end lost 7 bases, the J end lost 6 bases, and 10 bases lay between the germline ends. The CDR3 loop spans 12 amino acids. The germline V gene encodes CDR1 SEHNR and CDR2 FQNEAQ (reference sequence). The CDR3 reads CASTDWGNEQFF. The DNA for the CDR3 is TGTGCCAGCACCGATTGGGGCAATGAGCAGTTCTTC.